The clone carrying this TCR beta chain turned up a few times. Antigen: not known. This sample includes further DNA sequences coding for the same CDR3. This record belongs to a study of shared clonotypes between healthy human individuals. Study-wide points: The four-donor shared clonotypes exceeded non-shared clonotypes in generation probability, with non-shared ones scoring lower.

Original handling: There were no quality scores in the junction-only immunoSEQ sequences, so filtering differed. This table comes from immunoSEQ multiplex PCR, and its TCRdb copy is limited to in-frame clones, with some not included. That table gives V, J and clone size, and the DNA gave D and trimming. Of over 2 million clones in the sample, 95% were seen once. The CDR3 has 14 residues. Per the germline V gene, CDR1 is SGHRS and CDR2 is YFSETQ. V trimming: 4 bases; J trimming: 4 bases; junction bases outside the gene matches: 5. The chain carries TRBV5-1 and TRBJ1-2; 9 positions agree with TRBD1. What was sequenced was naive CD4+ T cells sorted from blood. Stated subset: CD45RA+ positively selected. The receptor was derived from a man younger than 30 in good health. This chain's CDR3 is CASSSTGGGYGYTF. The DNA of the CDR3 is TGCGCCAGCAGCAGCACAGGGGGCGGCTATGGCTACACCTTC.